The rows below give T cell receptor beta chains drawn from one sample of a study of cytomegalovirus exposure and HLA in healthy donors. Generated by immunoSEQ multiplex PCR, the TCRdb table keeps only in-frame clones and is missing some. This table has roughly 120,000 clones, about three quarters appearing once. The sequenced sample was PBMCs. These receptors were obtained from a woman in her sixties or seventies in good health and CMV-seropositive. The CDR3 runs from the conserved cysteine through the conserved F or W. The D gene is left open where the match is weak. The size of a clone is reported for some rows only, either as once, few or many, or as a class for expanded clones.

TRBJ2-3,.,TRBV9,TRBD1,TGTGCCAGCAGCGTAGACGAGGGGGCCAGCACAGATACGCAGTATTTT,CASSVDEGASTDTQYF
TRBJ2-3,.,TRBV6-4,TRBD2,TGTGCCAGCAGTGCAGGACTAGCGACAGATACGCAGTATTTT,CASSAGLATDTQYF
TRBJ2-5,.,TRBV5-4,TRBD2,TGTGCCAGCAGCTTAATGATAGCGGGAACAGAGACCCAGTACTTC,CASSLMIAGTETQYF
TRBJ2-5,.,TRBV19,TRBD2,TGTGCCAGTAGTGGCGGGGGGGGTAAGAGAGGGTCCCAGTACTTC,CASSGGGGKRGSQYF
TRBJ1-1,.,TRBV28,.,TGTGCCAGCAGTACACCGTCACAGGGTTCTGAAGCTTTCTTT,CASSTPSQGSEAFF
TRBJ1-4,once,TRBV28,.,TGTGCCAGCAGTGAGGGAGACCGAGGAACTAATGAAAAACTGTTTTTT,CASSEGDRGTNEKLFF
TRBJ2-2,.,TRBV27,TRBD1,TGTGCCAGCAGGGGGGACAGCCCGGCAGGGGAGCTGTTTTTT,CASRGDSPAGELFF
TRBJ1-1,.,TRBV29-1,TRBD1,TGCAGCGTTGAGGGGAGAACAGGGGCGAACACTGAAGCTTTCTTT,CSVEGRTGANTEAFF
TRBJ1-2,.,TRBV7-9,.,TGTTCCAGTAACTCAGGGGACTATGGCTACACCTTC,CSSNSGDYGYTF
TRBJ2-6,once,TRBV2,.,TGTGCCAGCAGCCCCGGAAAATGGTTGGGGCCTGGGGCCAACGTCCTGACTTTC,CASSPGKWLGPGANVLTF
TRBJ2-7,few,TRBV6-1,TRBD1,TGTGCCAGCAGTGAGGGACAGGGGCTCCCCTTTCGTGAGCAGTACTTC,CASSEGQGLPFREQYF
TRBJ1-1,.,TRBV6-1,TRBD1,TGTGCCGGGGACAGGGGGCCGTTTGAAGCTTTCTTT,CAGDRGPFEAFF
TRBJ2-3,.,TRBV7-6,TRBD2,TGTGCCAGCAGCTTTAGCGGGAGTGGTACGCAGTATTTT,CASSFSGSGTQYF
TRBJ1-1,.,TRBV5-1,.,TGCGCCAGCAGCCAGAACACTGAAGCTTTCTTT,CASSQNTEAFF
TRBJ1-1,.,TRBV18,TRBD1,TGTGCCAGCTCTCTACAGGGGGCGGATCTCACTGAAGCTTTCTTT,CASSLQGADLTEAFF
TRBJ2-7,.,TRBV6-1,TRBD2,TGTGCCAGCAGCCCATGGGACTACACCTACGAGCAGTACTTC,CASSPWDYTYEQYF
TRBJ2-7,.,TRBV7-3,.,TGTGCCAGCAGCCCAAACCGTGGGGCGGGGGAGCAGTACTTC,CASSPNRGAGEQYF
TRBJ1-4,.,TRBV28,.,TGTGCCAGCAGTTTGCGACAGGCCCAGAGGGAAAAACTGTTTTTT,CASSLRQAQREKLFF
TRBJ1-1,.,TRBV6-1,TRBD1,TGTGCCAGCAGCGCACAGGGGGCGCGTACTGAAGCTTTCTTT,CASSAQGARTEAFF
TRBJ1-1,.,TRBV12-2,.,TGTGCAAGTCGCCCAGAGAGCCGGGACAGGGGGTCAGACATGAACACTGAAGCTTTCTTT,CASRPESRDRGSDMNTEAFF
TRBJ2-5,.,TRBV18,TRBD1,TGTGCCAGCTCACCCGGAGCGCCAGGGGGCGCGCAGACCCAGTACTTC,CASSPGAPGGAQTQYF
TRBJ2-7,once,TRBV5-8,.,TGTGCCAGCAGCTTCCTAGGGAGCGAGCAGTACTTC,CASSFLGSEQYF
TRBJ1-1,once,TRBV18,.,TGTGCCAGCTCACTCTCAAGGGGGATGAACACTGAAGCTTTCTTT,CASSLSRGMNTEAFF
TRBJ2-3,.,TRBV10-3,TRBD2,TGTGCCATCACTAATCCGGGACTAGCTAGCACAGATACGCAGTATTTT,CAITNPGLASTDTQYF
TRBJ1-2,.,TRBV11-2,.,TGTGCCAGCAGCCGACCTCGCAGGGGACGAAACTATGGCTACACCTTC,CASSRPRRGRNYGYTF
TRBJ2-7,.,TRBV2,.,TGTGCCGGTACACCAGCGGGCTACGAGCAGTACTTC,CAGTPAGYEQYF
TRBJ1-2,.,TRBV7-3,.,TGTGCCAGCAGCGAAACAGGGAGGGCTAACTATGGCTACACCTTC,CASSETGRANYGYTF
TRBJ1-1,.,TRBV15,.,TGTGCCACCAGCAGAGTGGAACTACCCACTGAAGCTTTCTTT,CATSRVELPTEAFF
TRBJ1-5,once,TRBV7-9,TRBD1,TGTTCCAGCAGTCCTACAGGGGATCAGCCCCAGCATTTT,CSSSPTGDQPQHF
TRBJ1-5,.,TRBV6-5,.,TGTGCCAGCAGTTTCCGACAGTATAGCAATCAGCCCCAGCATTTT,CASSFRQYSNQPQHF
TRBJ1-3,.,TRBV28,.,TGTGCCAGCAGACGGGGGGAGGGCTACTCTGGAAACACCATATATTTT,CASRRGEGYSGNTIYF
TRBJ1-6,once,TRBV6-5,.,TGTGCCAGCAGTTACCGGGGGGGAGGGGAATCACCCCTCCACTTT,CASSYRGGGESPLHF
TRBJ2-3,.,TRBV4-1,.,TGCGCCAGCAGCCAAGGGCGGAGCACAGATACGCAGTATTTT,CASSQGRSTDTQYF
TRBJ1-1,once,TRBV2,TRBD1,TGTGCCAGCAGTGTAGACAGGGAGGTCGGGAACACTGAAGCTTTCTTT,CASSVDREVGNTEAFF
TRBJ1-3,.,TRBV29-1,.,TGCAGCGTTGCGTCTGGAAACACCATATATTTT,CSVASGNTIYF
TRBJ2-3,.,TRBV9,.,TGTGCCAGCAGCGGAGGGACTTGGACCACAGATACGCAGTATTTT,CASSGGTWTTDTQYF
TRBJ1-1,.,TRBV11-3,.,TGTGCCAGCAGCTCAAACACCAACACTGAAGCTTTCTTT,CASSSNTNTEAFF
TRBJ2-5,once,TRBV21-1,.,TGTGCCAGCAGCAAAGGGAGAAAAGAGACCCAGTACTTC,CASSKGRKETQYF
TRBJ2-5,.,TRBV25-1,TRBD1,TGTGCCAGCAGTGAATTGGGACAGGGGGACCAAGAGACCCAGTACTTC,CASSELGQGDQETQYF
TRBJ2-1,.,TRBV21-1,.,TGTGCCAGCAGCAACACCGGGACTAGCGGGAGTCCCCCCTACAATGAGCAGTTCTTC,CASSNTGTSGSPPYNEQFF
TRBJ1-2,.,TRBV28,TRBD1,TGTGCCAGCAGTCCCAGGGGGATCTATGGCTACACCTTC,CASSPRGIYGYTF
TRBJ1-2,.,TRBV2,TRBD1,TGTGCCAGCTGCGGGGACAGACATTTAGGTGGCTACACCTTC,CASCGDRHLGGYTF
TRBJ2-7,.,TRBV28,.,TGTGCCAGCTCGTCCGCGGGGCGGGGGCCAAGGACGCACGAGCAGTACTTC,CASSSAGRGPRTHEQYF
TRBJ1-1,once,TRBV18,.,TGTGCCAGCTCACTCGGGACTCAGGGATGGGCTTTCTTT,CASSLGTQGWAFF
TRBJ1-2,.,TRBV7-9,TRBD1,TGTGCCAGCAGCTTAGGGCAGGGGGCGAAGGGCTACACCTTC,CASSLGQGAKGYTF